Following are 7 T cell receptor beta chains from one sample sequenced in a study of blood T cell repertoires in COVID-19. Sequencing used immunoSEQ multiplex PCR; TCRdb keeps in-frame clones, though not all of them. The sample lists about 73,000 clones, approximately 88% occurring once. The sample taken for sequencing was peripheral blood. The receptors were gathered from a man older than 75 with active or convalescent COVID-19.

This clone was counted a single time. The chain couples TRBV5-1 to TRBJ2-3, with D perhaps TRBD1 (5 bases). The CDR3 consists of 14 residues. Trimming took 2 bases from V and 4 from J, leaving 11 bases between them. Germline V CDR1 and CDR2: SGHRS, YFSETQ. This CDR3 is CASSLAGPPDTQYF. For the CDR3, the DNA is TGCGCCAGCAGCTTAGCAGGGCCCCCAGATACGCAGTATTTT.

The chain couples TRBV6-4 to TRBJ2-1; 10 bases match TRBD1. Germline CDR1 reads MRHNA; CDR2 reads SNTAGT. V lost 2 bases and J lost 9; bases outside the gene matches: 7. CDR3 size: 15 residues. CDR3 DNA: TGTGCCAGCAGTGACCGCCCAGGGACAGGGGCTGAGCAGTTCTTC. This gives the protein CASSDRPGTGAEQFF.

J is TRBJ1-6 and V is TRBV7-2; 7 positions match TRBD1. Losses at the gene ends were 5 bases for V and 7 bases for J; bases not matched to a gene: 8. The CDR3 length is 15 residues. Germline values: CDR1 SGHTA, CDR2 FQGNSA. CDR3 DNA: TGTGCCAGCAGCCAAAGACAGGGCGGGAATTCACCCCTCCACTTT. This gives the protein CASSQRQGGNSPLHF.

The chain couples TRBV28 to TRBJ2-5; TRBD1 agrees at 7 bases. The junction had 6 bases not matched to a gene; V was cut back by 6 bases and J by 5 bases. CDR3 length: 13 amino acids. Germline V lookup: CDR1 MDHEN, CDR2 SYDVKM. CDR3 nucleotide sequence: TGTGCCAGCAGGAGACAGGGAGTGGAGACCCAGTACTTC. Translating it yields CASRRQGVETQYF.

This chain joins TRBV23-1 and TRBJ2-1; D not resolved. TRBV23-1 is designated an ORF whose function remains uncertain. Trimming cost V 6 bases and J 3 bases, with 12 bases left between them. CDR3 length equals 14 residues. The CDR3 loop is CASRGEENYNEQFF. The CDR3 nucleotides read TGCGCCAGCAGAGGAGAAGAGAACTACAATGAGCAGTTCTTC.

The chain is built from TRBV25-1 and TRBJ1-6; D not certain. Deletions cut 3 bases from V and 5 bases from J, with 11 bases between. Germline V gene lookup returns CDR1 MGHDK and CDR2 SYGVNS. This CDR3 is built from 15 residues. CDR3: CASSDPRRNNSPLHF. In nucleotides, the CDR3 is TGTGCCAGCAGTGACCCGCGGAGGAATAATTCACCCCTCCACTTT.

The chain links TRBV29-1 to TRBJ2-3; 9 bases match TRBD2. Losses at the gene ends were 2 bases for V and 3 bases for J; bases not matched to a gene: 3. CDR3 length: 14 residues. Germline-derived CDR1 and CDR2 are SQVTM and ANQGSEA. The chain's CDR3 is CSVEIAGATDTQYF. The CDR3 nucleotides read TGCAGCGTTGAAATAGCGGGAGCGACAGATACGCAGTATTTT.